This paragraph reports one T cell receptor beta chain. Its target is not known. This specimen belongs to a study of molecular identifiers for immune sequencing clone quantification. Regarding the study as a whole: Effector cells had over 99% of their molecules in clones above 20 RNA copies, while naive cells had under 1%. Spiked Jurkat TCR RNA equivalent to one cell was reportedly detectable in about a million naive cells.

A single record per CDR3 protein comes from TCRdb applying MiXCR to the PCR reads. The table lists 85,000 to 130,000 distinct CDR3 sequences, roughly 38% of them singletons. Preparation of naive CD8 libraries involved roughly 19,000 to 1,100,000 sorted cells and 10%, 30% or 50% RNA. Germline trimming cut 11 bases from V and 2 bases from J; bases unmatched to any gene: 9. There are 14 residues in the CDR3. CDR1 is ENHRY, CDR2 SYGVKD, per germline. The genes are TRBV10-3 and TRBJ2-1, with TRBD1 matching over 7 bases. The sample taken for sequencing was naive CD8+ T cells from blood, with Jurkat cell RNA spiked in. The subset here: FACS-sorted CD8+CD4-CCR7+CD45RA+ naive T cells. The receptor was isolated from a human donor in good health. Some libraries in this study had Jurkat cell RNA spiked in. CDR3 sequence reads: CASQDRVAYNEQFF. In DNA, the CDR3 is TGTGCCTCCCAAGACAGGGTAGCCTACAATGAGCAGTTCTTC.